This T cell receptor (beta chain) appears in the sequencing data of a study of shared clonotypes between healthy human individuals. Deep level was the assay's run setting. PCR replicates from unsorted PBMC used 300 ng DNA, and this amount was about 30,000 T cell genomes. Sequencing used immunoSEQ multiplex PCR; TCRdb keeps in-frame clones, though not all of them. The table lists under 600,000 clones, 75% to 80% of them singletons. The CDR3 runs to 16 residues. V trimming: 0 bases; J trimming: 7 bases; junction bases outside the gene matches: 9. From germline, CDR1 is MGHRA and CDR2 YSYEKL. This receptor was obtained from a woman aged 40 to 49 in good health. Some clones in this sample may be carry-over from other donors' samples. The sample was PBMCs. The rearrangement links TRBV4-1 to TRBJ2-7; TRBD2 agrees at 10 bases. The CDR3 reads CASSQDTLAGAGEQYF. In DNA, the CDR3 is TGCGCCAGCAGCCAAGATACCCTAGCGGGAGCAGGGGAGCAGTACTTC.